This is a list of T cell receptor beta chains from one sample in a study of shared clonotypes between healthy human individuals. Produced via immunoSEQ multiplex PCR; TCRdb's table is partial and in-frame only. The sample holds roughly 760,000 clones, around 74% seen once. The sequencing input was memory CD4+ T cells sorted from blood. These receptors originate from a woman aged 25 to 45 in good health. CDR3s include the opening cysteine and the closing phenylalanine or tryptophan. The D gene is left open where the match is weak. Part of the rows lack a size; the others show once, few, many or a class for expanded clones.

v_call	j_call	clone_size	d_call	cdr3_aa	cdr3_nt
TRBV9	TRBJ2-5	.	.	CASSVAVEETQYF	TGTGCCAGCAGCGTAGCTGTAGAAGAGACCCAGTACTTC
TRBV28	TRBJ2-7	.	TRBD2	CANSGTSGSFLGEQYF	TGTGCCAATTCCGGGACTAGCGGGAGTTTCTTGGGAGAGCAGTACTTC
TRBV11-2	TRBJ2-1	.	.	CASSFIGGYNEQFF	TGTGCCAGCAGCTTCATAGGGGGTTACAATGAGCAGTTCTTC
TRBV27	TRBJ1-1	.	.	CASSLRPGVMNTEAFF	TGTGCCAGCAGTTTAAGGCCTGGGGTGATGAACACTGAAGCTTTCTTT
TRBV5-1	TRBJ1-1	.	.	CASSNRAGLRNTEAFF	TGCGCCAGCAGCAATAGAGCGGGACTTAGGAACACTGAAGCTTTCTTT
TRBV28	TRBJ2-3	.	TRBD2	CASSPGGTSGNTQYF	TGTGCCAGCAGTCCAGGCGGGACTAGCGGAAATACGCAGTATTTT
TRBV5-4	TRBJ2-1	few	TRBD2	CATSIEASGYNEQFF	TGTGCCACCTCCATCGAGGCTAGCGGTTACAATGAGCAGTTCTTC
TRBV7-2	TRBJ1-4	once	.	CASSKLPHGSHNEKLFF	TGTGCCAGCAGCAAATTACCCCATGGAAGTCATAATGAAAAACTGTTTTTT
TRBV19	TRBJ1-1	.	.	CASKPPEGPNTEAFF	TGTGCCAGTAAACCCCCTGAGGGGCCGAACACTGAAGCTTTCTTT
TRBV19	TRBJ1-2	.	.	CASRTSERYGYTF	TGTGCCAGTAGAACATCAGAGCGCTATGGCTACACCTTC
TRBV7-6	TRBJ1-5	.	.	CASSLDDRYNQPQHF	TGTGCCAGCAGCTTGGATGACAGGTACAATCAGCCCCAGCATTTT
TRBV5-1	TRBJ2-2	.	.	CASSLGTATGELFF	TGCGCCAGCAGCTTGGGGACAGCCACCGGGGAGCTGTTTTTT
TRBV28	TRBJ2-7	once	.	CASSLYLAPYEQYF	TGTGCCAGCAGTTTATACCTAGCGCCATACGAGCAGTACTTC
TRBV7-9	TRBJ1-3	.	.	CASSLVGGPSGNTIYF	TGTGCCAGCAGCTTAGTGGGAGGACCCTCTGGAAACACCATATATTTT
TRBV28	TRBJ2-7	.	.	CASSYAGLGYEQYF	TGTGCCAGCAGTTACGCGGGACTGGGCTACGAGCAGTACTTC
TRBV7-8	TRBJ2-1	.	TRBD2	CASSRGSGGTSRNEQFF	TGTGCCAGCAGCCGCGGGAGTGGCGGGACCTCGAGAAATGAGCAGTTCTTC
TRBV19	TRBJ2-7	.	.	CASSSGGEPYEQYF	TGTGCCAGTAGTTCAGGGGGGGAACCTTACGAGCAGTACTTC
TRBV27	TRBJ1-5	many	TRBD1	CASSVAQGNQPQHF	TGTGCCAGCAGCGTAGCACAGGGGAATCAGCCCCAGCATTTT
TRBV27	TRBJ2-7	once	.	CASSSVVGGIYEQYF	TGTGCCAGCAGTTCGGTAGTAGGGGGTATCTACGAGCAGTACTTC
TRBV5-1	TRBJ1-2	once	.	CASSLLTGNYGYTF	TGCGCCAGCAGCTTGTTAACGGGTAACTATGGCTACACCTTC
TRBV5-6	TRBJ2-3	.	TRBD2	CASSKTSGASTDTQYF	TGTGCCAGCAGCAAAACTAGCGGGGCTAGCACAGATACGCAGTATTTT
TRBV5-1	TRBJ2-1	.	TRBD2	CASSVGLAGGTEQFF	TGCGCCAGCAGCGTGGGACTAGCGGGAGGTACTGAGCAGTTCTTC
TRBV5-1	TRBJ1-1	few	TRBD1	CASSLPAGGNTEAFF	TGCGCCAGCAGCTTGCCCGCAGGGGGTAACACTGAAGCTTTCTTT
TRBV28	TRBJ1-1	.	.	CASSLVLDTEAFF	TGTGCCAGCAGCCTCGTTTTAGACACTGAAGCTTTCTTT
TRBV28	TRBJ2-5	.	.	CASRTGWQETQYF	TGTGCCAGCCGAACAGGGTGGCAAGAGACCCAGTACTTC
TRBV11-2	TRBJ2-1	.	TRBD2	CASSYPGLAGRGEQFF	TGTGCCAGCAGCTACCCGGGACTAGCGGGAAGGGGCGAGCAGTTCTTC
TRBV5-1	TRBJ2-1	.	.	CASSLGGVSITSNEQFF	TGCGCCAGCAGCTTGGGTGGTGTCTCGATTACTTCTAACGAGCAGTTCTTC
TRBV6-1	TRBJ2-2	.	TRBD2	CASLRTSGGELFF	TGTGCCAGCCTGAGGACTAGCGGCGGGGAGCTGTTTTTT
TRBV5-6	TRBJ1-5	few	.	CASSFSGGGNQPQHF	TGTGCCAGCAGCTTCTCGGGTGGCGGCAATCAGCCCCAGCATTTT
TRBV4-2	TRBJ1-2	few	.	CASSQGLYGYTF	TGTGCCAGCAGCCAAGGACTCTATGGCTACACCTTC
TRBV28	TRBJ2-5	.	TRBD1	CASSLTGSRETQYF	TGTGCCAGCAGTTTGACAGGGAGTAGGGAGACCCAGTACTTC
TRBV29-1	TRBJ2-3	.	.	CSVARGGGDTQYF	TGCAGCGTTGCGCGCGGAGGTGGCGATACGCAGTATTTT
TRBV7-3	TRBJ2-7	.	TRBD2	CASSLTSGDSYEQYF	TGTGCCAGCAGCTTAACTAGCGGGGATTCCTACGAGCAGTACTTC
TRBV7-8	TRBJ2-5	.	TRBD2	CASSLTSGSWGETQYF	TGTGCCAGCAGCTTAACTAGCGGGAGTTGGGGGGAGACCCAGTACTTC
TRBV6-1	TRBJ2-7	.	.	CASAPGHGGEQYF	TGTGCCAGCGCCCCCGGGCACGGCGGCGAGCAGTACTTC
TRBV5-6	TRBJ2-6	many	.	CASSAAQGRYAGANVLTF	TGTGCCAGCAGCGCAGCACAGGGTCGCTATGCTGGGGCCAACGTCCTGACTTTC
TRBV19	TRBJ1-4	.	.	CASSIEGREKLFF	TGTGCCAGTAGTATCGAGGGTCGGGAAAAACTGTTTTTT
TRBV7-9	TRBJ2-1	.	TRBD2	CASSLGLAGENNEQFF	TGTGCCAGCAGTCTTGGACTAGCGGGAGAAAACAATGAGCAGTTCTTC
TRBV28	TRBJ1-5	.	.	CASLTRTNGNQPQHF	TGTGCCAGCCTTACGAGGACGAATGGCAATCAGCCCCAGCATTTT
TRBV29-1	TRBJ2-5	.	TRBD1	CSVGGTGGAETQYF	TGCAGCGTTGGCGGGACAGGGGGCGCAGAGACCCAGTACTTC